The sequence of this T cell receptor (beta chain) was determined in a study of control samples from healthy donors and cancer patients. TCRdb's table, derived via immunoSEQ multiplex PCR, lists solely in-frame clones and lacks some. The data hold a few hundred thousand clones, with around 90% observed a single time. Trimming left V 8 bases short and J 8 bases short, with 16 bases between. CDR1 and CDR2 from the germline V gene are GTSNPN and SVGIG (reference sequence). The CDR3 spans 13 residues. The sample comprised PBMCs. The chain combines TRBV30 with TRBJ1-6; possibly TRBD1 for D (6 bases). The receptor was isolated from a man aged 40-55 years with head and neck cancer. Here the CDR3 DNA reads TGTGCCGCGGAGGGGGAGAACTATTCACCCCTCCACTTT. Translating gives CAAEGENYSPLHF. Full variable domain (outside the CDR3, taken from reference TRBV30 and TRBJ1-6): SQTIHQWPATLVQPVGSPLSLECTVEGTSNPNLYWYRQAAGRGLQLLFYSVGIGQISSEVPQNLSASRPQDRQFILSSKKLLLSDSGFYLCAAEGENYSPLHFGNGTRLTVT.